This is a list of T cell receptor beta chains from one sample in a study of CXCR3-negative and CXCR3-positive naive CD8 T cells. TCRdb re-called the 5' RACE reads and shows each CDR3 protein once, DNA omitted. This sample's table has some 130,000 distinct CDR3 sequences. Sequenced input: naive CXCR3- CD8+ T cells from blood. The receptors shown here come from a human donor in good health. Some clones in this sample may be carry-over from other donors' samples. The CDR3 runs from the conserved cysteine through the conserved F or W.

TRBJ2-7,TRBV29-1,CSYRGGSYEQYF
TRBJ2-7,TRBV15,CATSRRGYEQYF
TRBJ1-2,TRBV15,CATSREGVEAYGYTF
TRBJ2-7,TRBV12-3/TRBV12-4,CASSQKQREDYEQYF
TRBJ1-2,TRBV27,CASSWGTGVRGGYTF
TRBJ1-2,TRBV6-5,CASSYGTGVYYGYTF
TRBJ2-5,TRBV27,CASRLGGGIQETQYF
TRBJ2-3,TRBV29-1,CSVEEPTGGRTDTQYF
TRBJ2-3,TRBV5-6,CASSPGTGGTDTQYF
TRBJ2-1,TRBV5-5,CASSSLLANEQFF
TRBJ1-5,TRBV20-1,CSATQGGYSNQPQHF
TRBJ2-1,TRBV4-3,CASSQLPLAGGPTEQFF
TRBJ2-3,TRBV7-8,CASSRLVPDTQYF
TRBJ1-6,TRBV27,CASSLSVPEFNSPLHF
TRBJ2-3,TRBV5-6,CASSFRGGAANTQYF
TRBJ1-1,TRBV29-1,CSVEAGNGGEAFF
TRBJ2-1,TRBV12-3/TRBV12-4,CASSLAGTFNEQFF
TRBJ1-1,TRBV5-5,CASSPPVGRSDVAFF
TRBJ1-2,TRBV27,CASSPTLRDDGYTF
TRBJ1-1,TRBV6-5,CASFGVGEAFF
TRBJ1-5,TRBV7-6,CASSRGVREGNQPQHF
TRBJ2-1,TRBV6-6,CASSYTALAGGPALDEQFF
TRBJ2-7,TRBV6-5,CASSYRPPRLSVYEQYF
TRBJ2-1,TRBV7-9,CASSHLAGGPNYNEQFF
TRBJ2-7,TRBV29-1,CSVETASSYEQYF
TRBJ2-5,TRBV5-6,CASSLGENQETQYF
TRBJ2-7,TRBV7-2,CASSFWASASGGHAYEQYF
TRBJ1-1,TRBV6-2/TRBV6-3,CASSYGWAAEAFF
TRBJ2-5,TRBV9,CASSGGLGETQYF
TRBJ2-3,TRBV12-3/TRBV12-4,CASTHSTDTQYF
TRBJ2-7,TRBV14,CASSQTQGIDEQYF
TRBJ2-1,TRBV19,CASSIGAQVVHEQFF
TRBJ2-6,TRBV20-1,CSASPGQGLGVNVLTF
TRBJ2-1,TRBV4-1,CASSPPPGPLYNEQFF
TRBJ2-1,TRBV7-9,CASSSSTGVISYNEQFF
TRBJ2-7,TRBV20-1,CSASTPSSGTYEQYF
TRBJ2-7,TRBV29-1,CSVEGAAYEQYF
TRBJ1-1,TRBV27,CASSFKAPNTEAFF
TRBJ1-6,TRBV28,CASSSTGAGNSPLHF